These T cell receptor beta chains were read from a single sample in a study of T cell changes during pregnancy in multiple sclerosis. Measured with immunoSEQ multiplex PCR; TCRdb has only the in-frame clones, and not every one. The data contain about 44,000 clones, around 92% of them singletons. Sequencing input: peripheral blood. These receptors were collected from a female donor with multiple sclerosis, enrolled in a pregnancy study. CDR3s include the opening cysteine and the closing phenylalanine or tryptophan.

v_gene	j_gene	CDR3aa
TRBV7-2	TRBJ2-7	CASSPVGGGYEQYF
TRBV5-4	TRBJ2-3	CASSLAGGPSDTQYF
TRBV11-3	TRBJ2-1	CASSSTYSYEQFF
TRBV7-9	TRBJ2-7	CASSLRELGEQYF
TRBV6-4	TRBJ2-2	CASREEDRESGELFF
TRBV28	TRBJ1-1	CASSFGPTFTEAFF
TRBV10-3	TRBJ2-3	CAITPGLEITDTQYF
TRBV6-5	TRBJ1-5	CASRGGNNQPQHF
TRBV7-9	TRBJ1-2	CASSPTTGNGYTF
TRBV6-5	TRBJ2-3	CASSRLLTDTQYF
TRBV7-9	TRBJ2-2	CAGRGQSTGELFF
TRBV7-2	TRBJ2-7	CASSSERLAEQYF
TRBV18	TRBJ2-4	CASSPFDIEDGKNIQYF
TRBV5-4	TRBJ2-1	CASSPPGTRDEQFF
TRBV6-5	TRBJ2-7	CASSYRVSSEQYF
TRBV19	TRBJ1-1	CASSIGRDMNTEAFF
TRBV18	TRBJ2-5	CASSPYYAQETQYF
TRBV7-9	TRBJ2-5	CASTPAWAGAQETQYF
TRBV12-5	TRBJ1-5	CASGLGQGPLYSNQPQHF
TRBV10-2	TRBJ1-5	CASTGRENDQPQHF
TRBV18	TRBJ1-5	CASSPAQGNQPQHF
TRBV7-3	TRBJ2-3	CASSFGSTDTQYF
TRBV28	TRBJ1-4	CASSRSRNEKLFF
TRBV30	TRBJ1-4	CAWSVKDGNEKLFF
TRBV19	TRBJ2-7	CASKGTASSYEQYF
TRBV29-1	TRBJ2-2	CSVRLAGGGITGELFF
TRBV10-3	TRBJ2-7	CAISPAGGPYEQYF
TRBV6-4	TRBJ2-3	CASSLLMSSTDTQYF
TRBV7-9	TRBJ1-1	CASSLEVNTEAFF
TRBV30	TRBJ2-1	CAWKAGNNEQFF
TRBV4-1	TRBJ2-1	CASSSPRDNEQFF
TRBV28	TRBJ1-3	CASISGGAAGNTIYF